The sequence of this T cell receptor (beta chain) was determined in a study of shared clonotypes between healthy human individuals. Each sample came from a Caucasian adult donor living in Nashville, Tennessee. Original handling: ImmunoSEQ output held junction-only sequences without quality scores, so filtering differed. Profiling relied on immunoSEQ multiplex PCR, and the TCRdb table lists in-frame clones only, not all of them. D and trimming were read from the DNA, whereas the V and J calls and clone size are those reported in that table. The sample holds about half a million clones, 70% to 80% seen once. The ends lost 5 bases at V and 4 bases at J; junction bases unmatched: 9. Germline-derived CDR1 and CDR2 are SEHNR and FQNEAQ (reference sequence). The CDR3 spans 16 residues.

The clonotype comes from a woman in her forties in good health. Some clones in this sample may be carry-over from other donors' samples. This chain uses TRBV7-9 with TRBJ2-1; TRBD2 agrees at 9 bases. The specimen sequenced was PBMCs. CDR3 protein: CASSTRLADRYNEQFF. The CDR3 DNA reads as TGTGCCAGCAGCACAAGACTAGCGGATAGATACAATGAGCAGTTCTTC.